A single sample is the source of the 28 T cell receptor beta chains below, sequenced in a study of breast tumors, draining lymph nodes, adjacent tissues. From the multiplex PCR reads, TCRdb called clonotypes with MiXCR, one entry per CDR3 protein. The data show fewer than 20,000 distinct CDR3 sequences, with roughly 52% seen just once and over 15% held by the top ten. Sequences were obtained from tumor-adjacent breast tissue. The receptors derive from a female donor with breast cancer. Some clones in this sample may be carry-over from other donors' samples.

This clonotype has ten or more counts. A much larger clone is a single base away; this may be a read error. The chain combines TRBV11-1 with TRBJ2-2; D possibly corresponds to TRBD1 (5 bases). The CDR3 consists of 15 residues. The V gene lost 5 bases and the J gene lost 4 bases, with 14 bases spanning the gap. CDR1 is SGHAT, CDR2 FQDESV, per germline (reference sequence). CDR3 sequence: CASSPIEQATGELFF. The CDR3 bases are TGTGCCAGCAGCCCCATCGAACAGGCCACCGGGGAGCTGTTTTTT.

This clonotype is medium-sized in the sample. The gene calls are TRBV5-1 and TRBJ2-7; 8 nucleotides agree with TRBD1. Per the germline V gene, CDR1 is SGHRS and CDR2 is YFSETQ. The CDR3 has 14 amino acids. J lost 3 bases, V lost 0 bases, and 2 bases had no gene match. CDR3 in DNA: TGCGCCAGCAGCTTGGGGACAGGGTTCTACGAGCAGTACTTC. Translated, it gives CASSLGTGFYEQYF.

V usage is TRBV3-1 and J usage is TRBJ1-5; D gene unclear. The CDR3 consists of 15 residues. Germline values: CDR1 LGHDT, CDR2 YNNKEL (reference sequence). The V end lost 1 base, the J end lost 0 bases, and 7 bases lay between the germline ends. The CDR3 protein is CASSQGGDSNQPQHF. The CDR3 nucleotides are TGTGCCAGCAGCCAAGGAGGTGATAGCAATCAGCCCCAGCATTTT. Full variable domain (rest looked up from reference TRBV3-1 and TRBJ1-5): DTAVSQTPKYLVTQMGNDKSIKCEQNLGHDTMYWYKQDSKKFLKIMFSYNNKELIINETVPNRFSPKSPDKAHLNLHINSLELGDSAVYFCASSQGGDSNQPQHFGDGTRLSIL.

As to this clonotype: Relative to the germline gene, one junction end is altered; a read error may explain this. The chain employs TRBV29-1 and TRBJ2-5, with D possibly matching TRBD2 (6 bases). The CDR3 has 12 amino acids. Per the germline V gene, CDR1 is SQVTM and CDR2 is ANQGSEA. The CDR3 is CSAEWGGETQHF. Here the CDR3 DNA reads TGCAGCGCCGAGTGGGGAGGAGAGACCCAGCACTTC.

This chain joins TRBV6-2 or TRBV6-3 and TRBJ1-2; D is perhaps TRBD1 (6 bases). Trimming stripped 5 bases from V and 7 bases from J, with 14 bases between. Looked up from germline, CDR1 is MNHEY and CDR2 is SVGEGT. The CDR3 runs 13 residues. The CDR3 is CASSPRQGFGYTF. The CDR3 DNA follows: TGTGCCAGCAGTCCCCGCCAGGGGTTTGGCTACACCTTC.

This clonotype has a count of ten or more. The CDR3: CASSLRQGSGNTIYF. As DNA, the CDR3 is TGTGCCAGCAGTCTACGACAGGGGAGTGGAAACACCATATATTTT. This chain connects TRBV27 to TRBJ1-3; TRBD1 agrees at 8 bases. Germline CDR1 and CDR2: MNHEY and SMNVEV (reference sequence). Trimming took 5 bases from V and 3 from J; bases not matched to a gene: 6. This CDR3 has 15 amino acids.

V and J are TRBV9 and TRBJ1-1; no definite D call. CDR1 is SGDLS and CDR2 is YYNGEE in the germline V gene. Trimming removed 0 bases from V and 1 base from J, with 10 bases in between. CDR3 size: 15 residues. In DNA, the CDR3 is TGTGCCAGCAGCGTAGTGGAGGATAGGAACACTGAAGCTTTCTTT. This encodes CASSVVEDRNTEAFF.

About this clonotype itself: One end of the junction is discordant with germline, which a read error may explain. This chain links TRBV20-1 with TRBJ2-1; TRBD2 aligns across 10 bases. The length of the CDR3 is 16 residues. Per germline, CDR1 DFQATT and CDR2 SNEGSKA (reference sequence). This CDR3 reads CSARDWTSGSYNEQLF. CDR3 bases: TGTAGCGCTAGAGACTGGACTAGCGGCTCCTACAATGAGCAGCTCTTC.

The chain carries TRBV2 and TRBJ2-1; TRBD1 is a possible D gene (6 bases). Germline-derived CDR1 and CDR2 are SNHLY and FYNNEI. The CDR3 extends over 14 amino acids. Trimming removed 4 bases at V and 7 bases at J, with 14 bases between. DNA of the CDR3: TGTGCCAGCAGTGTGACAGGTTCCATTAATGAGCAGTTCTTC. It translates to CASSVTGSINEQFF.

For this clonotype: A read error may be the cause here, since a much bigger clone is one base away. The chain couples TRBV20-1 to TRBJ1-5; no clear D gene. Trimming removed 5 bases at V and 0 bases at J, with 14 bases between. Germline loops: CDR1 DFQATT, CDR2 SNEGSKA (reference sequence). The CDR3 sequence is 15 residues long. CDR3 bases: TGCAGTGCTGGTCTGGGAGGGTATAGCAATCAGCCCCAGCATTTT. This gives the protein CSAGLGGYSNQPQHF.

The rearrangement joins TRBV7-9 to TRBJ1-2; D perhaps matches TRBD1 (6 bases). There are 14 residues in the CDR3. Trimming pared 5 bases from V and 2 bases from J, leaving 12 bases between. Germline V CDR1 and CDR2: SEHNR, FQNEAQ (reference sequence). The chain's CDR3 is CASSPSGQNYGYTF. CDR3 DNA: TGTGCCAGCAGCCCCAGCGGACAGAACTATGGCTACACCTTC.

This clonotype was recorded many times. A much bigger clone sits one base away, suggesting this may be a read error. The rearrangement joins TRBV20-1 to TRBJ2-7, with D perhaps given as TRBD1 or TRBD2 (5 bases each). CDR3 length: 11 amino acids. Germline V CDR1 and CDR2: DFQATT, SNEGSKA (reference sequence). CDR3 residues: CSARSWDEQSF. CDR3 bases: TGCAGTGCTAGATCTTGGGACGAGCAGTCCTTC.

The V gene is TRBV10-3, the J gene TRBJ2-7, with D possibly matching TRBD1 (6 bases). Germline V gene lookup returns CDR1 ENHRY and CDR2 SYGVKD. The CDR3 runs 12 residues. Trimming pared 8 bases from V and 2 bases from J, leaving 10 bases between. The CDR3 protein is CAIGDKTYEQYF. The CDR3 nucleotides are TGTGCCATCGGGGACAAAACCTACGAGCAGTACTTC.

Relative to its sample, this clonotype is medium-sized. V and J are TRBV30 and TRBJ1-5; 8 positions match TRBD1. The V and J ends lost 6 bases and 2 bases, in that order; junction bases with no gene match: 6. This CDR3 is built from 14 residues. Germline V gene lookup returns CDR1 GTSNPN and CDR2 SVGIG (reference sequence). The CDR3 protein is CACSGQGGNQPQHF. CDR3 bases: TGTGCCTGTAGCGGACAGGGCGGCAATCAGCCCCAGCATTTT.

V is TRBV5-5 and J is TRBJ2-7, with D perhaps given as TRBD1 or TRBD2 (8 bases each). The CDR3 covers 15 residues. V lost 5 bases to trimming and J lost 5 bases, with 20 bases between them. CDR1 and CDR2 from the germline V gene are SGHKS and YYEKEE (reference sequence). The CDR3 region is CASRGSGTGFDEQYF. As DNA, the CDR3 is TGTGCCAGCAGAGGTAGCGGGACAGGTTTCGACGAGCAGTACTTC.

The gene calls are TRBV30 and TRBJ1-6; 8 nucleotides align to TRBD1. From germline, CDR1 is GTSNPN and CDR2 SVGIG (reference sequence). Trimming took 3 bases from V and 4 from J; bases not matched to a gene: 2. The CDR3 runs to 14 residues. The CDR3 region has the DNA TGTGCCTGGAGACACAGGGGGTATAATTCACCCCTCCACTTT. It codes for CAWRHRGYNSPLHF.

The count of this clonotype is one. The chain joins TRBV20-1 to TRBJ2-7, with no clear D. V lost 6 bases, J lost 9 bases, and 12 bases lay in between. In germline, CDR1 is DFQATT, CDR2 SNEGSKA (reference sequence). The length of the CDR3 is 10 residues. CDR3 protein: CSAALRGQYF. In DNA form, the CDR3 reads TGCAGTGCGGCTCTACGAGGGCAGTACTTC.

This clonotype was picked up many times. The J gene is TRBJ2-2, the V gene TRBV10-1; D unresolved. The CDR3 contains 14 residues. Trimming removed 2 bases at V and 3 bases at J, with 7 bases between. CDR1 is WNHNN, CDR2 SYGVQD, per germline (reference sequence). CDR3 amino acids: CASSEPGDTGELFF. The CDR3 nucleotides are TGCGCCAGCAGTGAGCCCGGTGACACCGGGGAGCTGTTTTTT.

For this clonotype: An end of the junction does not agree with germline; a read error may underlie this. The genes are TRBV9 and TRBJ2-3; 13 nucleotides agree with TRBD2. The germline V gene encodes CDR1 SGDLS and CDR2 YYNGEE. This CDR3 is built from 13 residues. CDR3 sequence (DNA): TGTGCCAGCAGCGGTGGGACTAGCGGGATCATTACTTTT. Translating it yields CASSGGTSGIITF.

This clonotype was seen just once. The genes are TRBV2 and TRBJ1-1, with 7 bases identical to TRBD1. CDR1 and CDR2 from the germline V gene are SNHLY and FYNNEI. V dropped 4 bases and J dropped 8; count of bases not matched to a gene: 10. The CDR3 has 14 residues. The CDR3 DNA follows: TGTGCCAGCAGTGTAGGGACAGCACGGACGGAAGCTTTCTTT. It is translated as CASSVGTARTEAFF. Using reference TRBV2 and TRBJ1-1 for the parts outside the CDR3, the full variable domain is EPEVTQTPSHQVTQMGQEVILRCVPISNHLYFYWYRQILGQKVEFLVSFYNNEISEKSEIFDDQFSVERPDGSNFTLKIRSTKLEDSAMYFCASSVGTARTEAFFGQGTRLTVV.

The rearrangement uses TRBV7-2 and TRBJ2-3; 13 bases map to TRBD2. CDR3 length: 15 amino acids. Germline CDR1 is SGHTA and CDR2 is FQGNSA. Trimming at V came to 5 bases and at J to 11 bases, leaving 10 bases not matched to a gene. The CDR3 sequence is CASSLTSGRNNEQYF. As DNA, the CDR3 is TGTGCCAGCAGCCTGACTAGCGGGAGGAACAATGAGCAGTATTTT.

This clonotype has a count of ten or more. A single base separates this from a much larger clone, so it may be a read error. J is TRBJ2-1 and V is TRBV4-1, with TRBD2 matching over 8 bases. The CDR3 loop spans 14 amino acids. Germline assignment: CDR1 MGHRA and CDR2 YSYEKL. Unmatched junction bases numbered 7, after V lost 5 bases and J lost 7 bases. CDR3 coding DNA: TGCGCCAGCAGCGACATTGGCGGGGGGAATGAGCAGTTCTTC. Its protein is CASSDIGGGNEQFF.

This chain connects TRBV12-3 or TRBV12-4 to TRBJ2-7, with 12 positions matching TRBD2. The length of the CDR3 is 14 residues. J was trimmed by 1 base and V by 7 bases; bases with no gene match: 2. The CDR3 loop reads CASTTSGGSYEQYF. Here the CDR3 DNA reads TGTGCCAGCACAACTAGCGGGGGGTCCTACGAGCAGTACTTC.

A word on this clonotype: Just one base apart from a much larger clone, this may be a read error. The chain's CDR3 is CASRPRLAGSNEQFF. In DNA form, the CDR3 reads TGTGCCAGCAGGCCCCGACTAGCGGGGTCCAATGAGCAGTTCTTC. V usage is TRBV6-4 and J usage is TRBJ2-1; 11 positions agree with TRBD2. The CDR3 totals 15 residues. The germline V gene has CDR1 MRHNA and CDR2 SNTAGT. V was clipped by 6 bases and J by 6 bases; unmatched bases: 7.

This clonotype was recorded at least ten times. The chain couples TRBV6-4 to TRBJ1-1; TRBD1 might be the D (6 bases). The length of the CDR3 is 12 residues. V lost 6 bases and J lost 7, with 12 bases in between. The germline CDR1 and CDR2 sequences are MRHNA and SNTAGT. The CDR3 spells CASSTGWGEAFF. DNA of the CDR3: TGTGCCAGCAGCACAGGGTGGGGTGAAGCTTTCTTT.

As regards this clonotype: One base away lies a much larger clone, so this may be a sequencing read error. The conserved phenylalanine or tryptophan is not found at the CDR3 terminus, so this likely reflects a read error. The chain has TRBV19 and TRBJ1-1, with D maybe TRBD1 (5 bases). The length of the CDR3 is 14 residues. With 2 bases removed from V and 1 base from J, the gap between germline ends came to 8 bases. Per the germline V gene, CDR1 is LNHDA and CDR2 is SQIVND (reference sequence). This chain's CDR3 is CASSITRGNTEAFL. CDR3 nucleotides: TGTGCCAGTAGTATAACAAGGGGGAACACTGAAGCTTTCCTT.

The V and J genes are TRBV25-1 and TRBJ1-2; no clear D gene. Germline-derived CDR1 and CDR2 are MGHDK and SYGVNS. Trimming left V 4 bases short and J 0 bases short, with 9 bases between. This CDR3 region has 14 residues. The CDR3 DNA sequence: TGTGCCAGCAGTGGGCCATCCTCTAACTATGGCTACACCTTC. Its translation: CASSGPSSNYGYTF.

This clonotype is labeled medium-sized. CDR3 sequence: CSVQSSGGDYGYTF. CDR3 coding DNA: TGCAGCGTCCAATCCTCCGGGGGAGACTATGGCTACACCTTC. The V call is TRBV29-1, the J call TRBJ1-2; possibly TRBD1 for D (5 bases). Between the trimmed V and J ends, which lost 6 bases and 3 bases, there was a span of 17 bases. The CDR3 is made up of 14 amino acids. In germline, CDR1 is SQVTM, CDR2 ANQGSEA.